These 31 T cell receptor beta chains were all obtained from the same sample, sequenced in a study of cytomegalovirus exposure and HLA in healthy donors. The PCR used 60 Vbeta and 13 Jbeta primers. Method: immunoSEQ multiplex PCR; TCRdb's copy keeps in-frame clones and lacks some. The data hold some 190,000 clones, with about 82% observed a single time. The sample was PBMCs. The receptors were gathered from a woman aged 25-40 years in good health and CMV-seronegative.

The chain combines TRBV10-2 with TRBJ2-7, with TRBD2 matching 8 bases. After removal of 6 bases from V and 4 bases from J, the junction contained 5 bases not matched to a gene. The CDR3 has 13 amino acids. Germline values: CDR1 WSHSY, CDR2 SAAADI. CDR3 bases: TGCGCCAGCAGAACGGGACTAGATTACGAGCAGTACTTC. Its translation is CASRTGLDYEQYF.

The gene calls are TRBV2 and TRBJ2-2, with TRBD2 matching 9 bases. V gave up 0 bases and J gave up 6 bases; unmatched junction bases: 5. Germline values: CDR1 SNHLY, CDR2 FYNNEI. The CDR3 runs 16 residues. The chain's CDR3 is CASSEAAGGVAGELFF. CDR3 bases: TGTGCCAGCAGTGAAGCAGCGGGGGGAGTGGCCGGGGAGCTGTTTTTT.

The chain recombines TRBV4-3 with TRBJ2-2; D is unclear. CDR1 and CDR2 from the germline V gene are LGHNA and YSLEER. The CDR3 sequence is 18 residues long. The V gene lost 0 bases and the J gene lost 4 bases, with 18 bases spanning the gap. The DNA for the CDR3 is TGCGCCAGCAGCCAAGACGTGACGAGGCAGATTGGCACCGGGGAGCTGTTTTTT. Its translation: CASSQDVTRQIGTGELFF.

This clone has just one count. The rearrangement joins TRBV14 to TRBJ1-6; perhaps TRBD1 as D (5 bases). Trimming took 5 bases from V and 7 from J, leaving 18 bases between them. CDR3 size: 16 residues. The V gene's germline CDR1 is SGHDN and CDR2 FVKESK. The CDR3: CASSSHDDSYNSPLHF. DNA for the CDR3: TGTGCCAGCAGCTCACACGACGACAGCTACAATTCACCCCTCCACTTT. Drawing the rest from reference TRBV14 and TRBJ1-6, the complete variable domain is EAGVTQFPSHSVIEKGQTVTLRCDPISGHDNLYWYRRVMGKEIKFLLHFVKESKQDESGMPNNRFLAERTGGTYSTLKVQPAELEDSGVYFCASSSHDDSYNSPLHFGNGTRLTVT.

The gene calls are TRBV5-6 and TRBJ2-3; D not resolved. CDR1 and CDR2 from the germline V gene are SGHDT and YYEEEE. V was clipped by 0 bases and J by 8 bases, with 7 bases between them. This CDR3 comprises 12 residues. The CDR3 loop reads CASSLAGATQYF. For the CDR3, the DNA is TGTGCCAGCAGCTTGGCGGGTGCTACGCAGTATTTT.

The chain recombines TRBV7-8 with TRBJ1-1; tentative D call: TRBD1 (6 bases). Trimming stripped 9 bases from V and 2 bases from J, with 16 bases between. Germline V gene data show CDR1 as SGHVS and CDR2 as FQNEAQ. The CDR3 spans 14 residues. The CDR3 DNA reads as TGTGCCAGTTGGCCCACAGGGCCTAACACTGAAGCTTTCTTT. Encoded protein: CASWPTGPNTEAFF.

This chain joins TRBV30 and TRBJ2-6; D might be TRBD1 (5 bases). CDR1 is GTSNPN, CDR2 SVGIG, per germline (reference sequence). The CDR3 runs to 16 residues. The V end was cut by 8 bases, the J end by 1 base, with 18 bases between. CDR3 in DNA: TGTGCCGGGATCCAGGGCGGATTATCTGGGGCCAACGTCCTGACTTTC. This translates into CAGIQGGLSGANVLTF.

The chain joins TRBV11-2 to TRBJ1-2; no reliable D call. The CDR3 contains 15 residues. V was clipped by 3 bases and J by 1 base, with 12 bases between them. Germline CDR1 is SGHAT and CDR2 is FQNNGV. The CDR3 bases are TGTGCCAGCAGCTTGAACTCCGCCTTTAACTATGGCTACACCTTC. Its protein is CASSLNSAFNYGYTF.

CDR3 coding DNA: TGCGCCAGCAGCCACCGGACGGCGAGCGGGGGGGCTAGAGATACGCAGTATTTT. This encodes CASSHRTASGGARDTQYF. The chain links TRBV5-1 to TRBJ2-3, with 10 bases that match TRBD2. V dropped 4 bases and J dropped 5; count of bases not matched to a gene: 16. The germline V gene has CDR1 SGHRS and CDR2 YFSETQ. The CDR3 covers 18 residues.

Here the CDR3 DNA reads TGTGCCAGTAGTATCTGGGGACAGGGAGTTAAAAACATTCAGTACTTC. Its translation is CASSIWGQGVKNIQYF. The rearrangement uses TRBV19 and TRBJ2-4; 9 nucleotides agree with TRBD1. This CDR3 has 16 residues. Trimming cost V 3 bases and J 4 bases; bases outside gene matches: 7. Germline V lookup: CDR1 LNHDA, CDR2 SQIVND (reference sequence).

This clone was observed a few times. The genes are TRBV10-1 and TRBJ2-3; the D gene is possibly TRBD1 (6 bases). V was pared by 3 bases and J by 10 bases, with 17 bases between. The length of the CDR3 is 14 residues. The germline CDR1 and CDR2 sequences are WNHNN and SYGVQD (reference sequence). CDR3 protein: CASSDRAPGDAQYF. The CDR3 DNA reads TGCGCCAGCAGTGATAGGGCCCCAGGGGATGCGCAGTATTTT.

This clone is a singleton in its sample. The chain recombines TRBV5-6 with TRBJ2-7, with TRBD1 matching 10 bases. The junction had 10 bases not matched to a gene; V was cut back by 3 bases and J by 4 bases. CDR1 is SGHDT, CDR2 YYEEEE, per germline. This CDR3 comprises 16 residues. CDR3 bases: TGTGCCAGCAGCTCCGCACCGGGACAGGGGCAGTACGAGCAGTACTTC. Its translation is CASSSAPGQGQYEQYF.

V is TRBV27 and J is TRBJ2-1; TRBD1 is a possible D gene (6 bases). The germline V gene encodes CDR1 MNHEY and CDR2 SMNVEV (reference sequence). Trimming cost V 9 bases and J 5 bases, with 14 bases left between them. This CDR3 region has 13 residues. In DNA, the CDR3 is TGTGCCAGTACGGGACACAGACACAATGAGCAGTTCTTC. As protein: CASTGHRHNEQFF.

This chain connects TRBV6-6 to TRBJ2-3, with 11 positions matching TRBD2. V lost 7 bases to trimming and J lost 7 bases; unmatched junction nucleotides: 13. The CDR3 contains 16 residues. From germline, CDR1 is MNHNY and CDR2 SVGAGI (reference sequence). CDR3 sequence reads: CASIDSGGAGLNTQYF. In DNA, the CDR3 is TGTGCCAGCATAGATAGCGGGGGGGCGGGACTGAATACGCAGTATTTT.

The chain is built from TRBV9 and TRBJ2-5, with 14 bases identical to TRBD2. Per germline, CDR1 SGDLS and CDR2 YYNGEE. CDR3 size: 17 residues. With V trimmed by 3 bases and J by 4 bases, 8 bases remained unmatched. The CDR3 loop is CASSAGTSGGLTETQYF. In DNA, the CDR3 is TGTGCCAGCAGCGCCGGGACTAGCGGGGGATTAACAGAGACCCAGTACTTC.

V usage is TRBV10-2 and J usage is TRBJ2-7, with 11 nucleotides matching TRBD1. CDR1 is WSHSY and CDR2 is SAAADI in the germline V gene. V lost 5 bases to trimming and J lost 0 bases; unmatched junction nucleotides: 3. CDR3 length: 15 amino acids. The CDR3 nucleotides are TGCGCCAGCAGTACAGGACAGGGGGCCTCCTACGAGCAGTACTTC. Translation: CASSTGQGASYEQYF.

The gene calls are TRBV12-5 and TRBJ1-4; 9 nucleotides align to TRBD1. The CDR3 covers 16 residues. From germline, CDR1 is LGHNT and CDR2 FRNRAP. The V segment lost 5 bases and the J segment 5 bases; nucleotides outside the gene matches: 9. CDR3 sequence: CASGLLWTGENEKLFF. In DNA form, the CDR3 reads TGTGCTAGTGGTCTACTCTGGACAGGGGAGAATGAAAAACTGTTTTTT.

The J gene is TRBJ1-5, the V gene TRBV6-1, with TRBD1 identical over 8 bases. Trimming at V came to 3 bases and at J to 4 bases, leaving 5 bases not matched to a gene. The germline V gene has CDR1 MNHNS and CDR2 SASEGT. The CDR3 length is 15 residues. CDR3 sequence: CASSEAGGGNQPQHF. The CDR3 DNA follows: TGTGCCAGCAGTGAGGCAGGGGGCGGGAATCAGCCCCAGCATTTT.

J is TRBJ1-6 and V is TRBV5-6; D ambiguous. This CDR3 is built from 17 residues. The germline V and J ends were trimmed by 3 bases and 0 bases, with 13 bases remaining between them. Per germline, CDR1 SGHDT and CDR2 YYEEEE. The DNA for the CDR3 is TGTGCCAGCAGCTCCCCAGGCTCGAGCTCCTATAATTCACCCCTCCACTTT. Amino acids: CASSSPGSSSYNSPLHF.

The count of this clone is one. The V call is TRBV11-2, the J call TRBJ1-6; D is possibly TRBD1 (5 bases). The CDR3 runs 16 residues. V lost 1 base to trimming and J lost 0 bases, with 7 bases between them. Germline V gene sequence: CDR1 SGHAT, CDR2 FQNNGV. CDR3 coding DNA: TGTGCCAGCAGCTTAGGACAGAGCTCCTATAATTCACCCCTCCACTTT. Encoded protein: CASSLGQSSYNSPLHF.

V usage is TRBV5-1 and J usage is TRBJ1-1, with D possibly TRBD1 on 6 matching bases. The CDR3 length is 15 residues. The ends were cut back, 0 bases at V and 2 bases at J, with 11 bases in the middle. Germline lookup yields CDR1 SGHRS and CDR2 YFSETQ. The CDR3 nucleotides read TGCGCCAGCAGCTTGGTTACAGGGTATAACACTGAAGCTTTCTTT. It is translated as CASSLVTGYNTEAFF.

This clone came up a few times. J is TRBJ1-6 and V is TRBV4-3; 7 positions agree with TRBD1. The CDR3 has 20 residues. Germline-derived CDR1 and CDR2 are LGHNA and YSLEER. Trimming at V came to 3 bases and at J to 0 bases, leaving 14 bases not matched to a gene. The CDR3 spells CASSHPILGTESSYNSPLHF. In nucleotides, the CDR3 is TGCGCCAGCAGCCACCCCATACTCGGGACAGAGAGCTCCTATAATTCACCCCTCCACTTT.

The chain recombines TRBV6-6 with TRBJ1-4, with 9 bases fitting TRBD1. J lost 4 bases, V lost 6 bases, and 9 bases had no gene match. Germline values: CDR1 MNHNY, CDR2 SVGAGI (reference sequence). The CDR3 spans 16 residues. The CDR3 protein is CASSLSGTGFNEKLFF. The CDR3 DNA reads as TGTGCCAGCAGCCTTTCGGGGACAGGGTTTAATGAAAAACTGTTTTTT.

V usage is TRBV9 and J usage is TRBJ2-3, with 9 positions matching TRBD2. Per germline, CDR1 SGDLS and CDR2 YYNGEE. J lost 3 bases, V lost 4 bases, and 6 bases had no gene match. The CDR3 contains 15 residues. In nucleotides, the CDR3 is TGTGCCAGCAGCCTAAGCGGGGGGTGGACAGATACGCAGTATTTT. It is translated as CASSLSGGWTDTQYF. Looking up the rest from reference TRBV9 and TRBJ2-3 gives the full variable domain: DSGVTQTPKHLITATGQRVTLRCSPRSGDLSVYWYQQSLDQGLQFLIQYYNGEERAKGNILERFSAQQFPDLHSELNLSSLELGDSALYFCASSLSGGWTDTQYFGPGTRLTVL.

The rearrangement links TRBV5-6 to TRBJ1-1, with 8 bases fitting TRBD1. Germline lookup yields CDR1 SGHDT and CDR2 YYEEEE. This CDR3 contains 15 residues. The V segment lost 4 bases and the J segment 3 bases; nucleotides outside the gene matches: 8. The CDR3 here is CASSGNRGWDTEAFF. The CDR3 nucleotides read TGTGCCAGCAGCGGGAACAGGGGGTGGGACACTGAAGCTTTCTTT.

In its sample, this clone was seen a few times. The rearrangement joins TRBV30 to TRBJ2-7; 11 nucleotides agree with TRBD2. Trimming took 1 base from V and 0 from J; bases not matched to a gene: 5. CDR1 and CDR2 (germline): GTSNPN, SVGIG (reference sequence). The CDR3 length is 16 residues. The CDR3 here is CAWSELAGASSYEQYF. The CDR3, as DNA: TGTGCCTGGAGTGAACTAGCGGGGGCTAGCTCCTACGAGCAGTACTTC.

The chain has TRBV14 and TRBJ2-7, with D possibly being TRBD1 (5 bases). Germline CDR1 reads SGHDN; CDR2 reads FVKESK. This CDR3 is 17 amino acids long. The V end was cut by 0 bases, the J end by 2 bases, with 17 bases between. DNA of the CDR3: TGTGCCAGCAGCCAAGACTATTCTCCAGGGTACCCCTACGAGCAGTACTTC. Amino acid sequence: CASSQDYSPGYPYEQYF.

The CDR3 reads CASSQGDRGNYGYTF. CDR3 nucleotide sequence: TGCGCCAGCAGCCAAGGGGACAGGGGTAACTATGGCTACACCTTC. V is TRBV4-1 and J is TRBJ1-2, with 10 positions matching TRBD1. The trim removed 1 base at V and 1 base at J, leaving 0 bases unmatched. This CDR3 is 15 amino acids long. In germline, CDR1 is MGHRA, CDR2 YSYEKL.

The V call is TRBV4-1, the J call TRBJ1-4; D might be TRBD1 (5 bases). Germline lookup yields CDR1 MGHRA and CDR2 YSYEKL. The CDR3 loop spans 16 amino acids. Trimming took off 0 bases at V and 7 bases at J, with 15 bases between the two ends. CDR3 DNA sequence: TGCGCCAGCAGCCAAGATCGGGGGGTAGTTGGTGAAAAACTGTTTTTT. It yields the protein CASSQDRGVVGEKLFF.

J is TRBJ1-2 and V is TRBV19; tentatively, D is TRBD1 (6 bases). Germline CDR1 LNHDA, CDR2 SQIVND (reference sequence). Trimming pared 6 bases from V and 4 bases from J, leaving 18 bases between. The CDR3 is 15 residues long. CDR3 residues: CASRQDRTQIYGYTF. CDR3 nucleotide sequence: TGTGCCAGTAGGCAAGACAGGACCCAAATCTATGGCTACACCTTC.

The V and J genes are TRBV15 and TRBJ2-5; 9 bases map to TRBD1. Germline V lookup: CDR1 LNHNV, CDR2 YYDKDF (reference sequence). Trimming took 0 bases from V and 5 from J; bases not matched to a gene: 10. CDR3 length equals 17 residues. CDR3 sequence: CATSREAPGQGFETQYF. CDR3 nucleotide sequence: TGTGCCACCAGCAGAGAGGCCCCGGGACAGGGCTTCGAGACCCAGTACTTC.